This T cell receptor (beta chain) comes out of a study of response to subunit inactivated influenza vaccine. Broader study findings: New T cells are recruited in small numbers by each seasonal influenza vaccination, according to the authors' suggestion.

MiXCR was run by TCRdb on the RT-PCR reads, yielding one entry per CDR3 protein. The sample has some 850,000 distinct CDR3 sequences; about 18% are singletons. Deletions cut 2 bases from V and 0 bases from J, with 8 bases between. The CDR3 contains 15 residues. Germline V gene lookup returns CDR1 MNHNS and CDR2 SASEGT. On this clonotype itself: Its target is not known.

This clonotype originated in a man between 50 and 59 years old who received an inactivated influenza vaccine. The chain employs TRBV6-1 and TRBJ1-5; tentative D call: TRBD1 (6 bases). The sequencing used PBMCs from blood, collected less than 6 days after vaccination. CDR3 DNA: TGTGCCAGCAGTGAATGGGGGGCTAGCAATCAGCCCCAGCATTTT. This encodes CASSEWGASNQPQHF.